These 29 T cell receptor beta chains were sequenced from one sample in a study of STAT5B mutations in CD4+ large granular lymphocyte leukemia. Clones were sequenced by immunoSEQ multiplex PCR, and TCRdb holds only the in-frame ones, with some missing. The table has around 21,000 clones, roughly 76% seen once. Source material: CD4+ T cells from blood buffy coats. All receptors come from a human donor in good health.

The CDR3 bases are TGTGCCAGCAGACTCCTAGGGGGCGGGGATGAAAAACTGTTTTTT. Protein product: CASRLLGGGDEKLFF. V is TRBV6-1 and J is TRBJ1-4; 7 bases fit TRBD1. The CDR3 runs to 15 residues. Germline values: CDR1 MNHNS, CDR2 SASEGT. V lost 6 bases to trimming and J lost 6 bases; unmatched junction nucleotides: 10.

The chain employs TRBV6-5 and TRBJ2-5; D is ambiguous. Germline CDR1 reads MNHEY; CDR2 reads SVGAGI. Deletions cut 2 bases from V and 4 bases from J, with 2 bases between. CDR3 size: 11 residues. The CDR3 loop reads CASSYLETQYF. The CDR3 DNA reads as TGTGCCAGCAGTTACCTAGAGACCCAGTACTTC.

The V and J genes are TRBV10-2 and TRBJ2-7; 8 nucleotides match TRBD2. The CDR3 is 14 residues long. Germline CDR1 WSHSY, CDR2 SAAADI. The V gene end was trimmed by 7 bases and the J gene end by 4 bases; junction bases not matched to a gene: 9. CDR3 sequence: CASKDSGAAYEQYF. As DNA, the CDR3 is TGCGCCAGCAAGGATAGCGGGGCGGCTTACGAGCAGTACTTC.

V and J are TRBV7-9 and TRBJ1-2; TRBD1 matches 8 bases. The CDR3 runs to 15 residues. The V and J ends lost 0 bases and 8 bases, in that order; junction bases with no gene match: 8. CDR1 and CDR2 from the germline V gene are SEHNR and FQNEAQ (reference sequence). The CDR3 DNA reads TGTGCCAGCAGCTTAGCCGGACAGGGAGGAGAAGGCTACACCTTC. Translation: CASSLAGQGGEGYTF.

V usage is TRBV7-8 and J usage is TRBJ2-7, with TRBD2 matching 7 bases. The J segment lost 3 bases and the V segment lost 5 bases, leaving 10 bases of the junction unmatched. The germline V gene encodes CDR1 SGHVS and CDR2 FQNEAQ. There are 15 residues in the CDR3. CDR3 in amino acids: CASSRGSGGLYEQYF. The CDR3, as DNA: TGTGCCAGCAGCCGAGGGTCGGGGGGTCTCTACGAGCAGTACTTC. Full variable domain (remainder filled in from reference TRBV7-8 and TRBJ2-7): GAGVSQSPRYKVAKRGQDVALRCDPISGHVSLFWYQQALGQGPEFLTYFQNEAQLDKSGLPSDRFFAERPEGSVSTLKIQRTQQEDSAVYLCASSRGSGGLYEQYFGPGTRLTVT.

This clone was seen only a few times. The V gene is TRBV6-5, the J gene TRBJ1-2; 8 positions agree with TRBD1. This CDR3 is 14 amino acids long. Unmatched junction bases numbered 7, after V lost 6 bases and J lost 4 bases. Germline values: CDR1 MNHEY, CDR2 SVGAGI. The CDR3 spells CASRQLGTGYGYTF. CDR3 in DNA: TGTGCCAGCAGGCAACTAGGGACAGGCTATGGCTACACCTTC.

The genes are TRBV5-6 and TRBJ2-7, with 10 positions matching TRBD2. The germline V gene has CDR1 SGHDT and CDR2 YYEEEE. The ends lost 6 bases at V and 7 bases at J; junction bases unmatched: 10. This CDR3 is 14 amino acids long. This CDR3 reads CASTQAGGPNEQYF. The CDR3 DNA sequence: TGTGCCAGCACCCAAGCGGGAGGGCCGAATGAGCAGTACTTC.

The chain joins TRBV11-1 to TRBJ2-7; a weak D match, TRBD1 (6 bases). The germline gives CDR1 SGHAT, CDR2 FQDESV (reference sequence). The CDR3 has 14 residues. Trimming pared 5 bases from V and 5 bases from J, leaving 16 bases between. As DNA, the CDR3 is TGTGCCAGCAGCGGAGGACAGAGCCAGGACGAGCAGTACTTC. This codes for CASSGGQSQDEQYF.

The rearrangement links TRBV6-5 to TRBJ2-1, with D possibly matching TRBD2 (6 bases). V lost 7 bases to trimming and J lost 6 bases, with 19 bases between them. This CDR3 contains 15 residues. Per the germline V gene, CDR1 is MNHEY and CDR2 is SVGAGI. For the CDR3, the DNA is TGTGCCAGCAACGACGGGGGAAAGTGGTCCAATGAGCAGTTCTTC. Protein product: CASNDGGKWSNEQFF.

The table lists this clone with a few counts. The chain is built from TRBV10-3 and TRBJ2-6, with D unresolved. Germline CDR1 reads ENHRY; CDR2 reads SYGVKD. Trimming cost V 10 bases and J 2 bases, with 12 bases left between them. The CDR3 totals 14 residues. Written as DNA, the CDR3 is TGTGCCACCTGGAAGAGGACTGGGGCCAACGTCCTGACTTTC. This gives the protein CATWKRTGANVLTF.

The chain carries TRBV5-6 and TRBJ1-2, with D tentatively TRBD1 (5 bases). CDR1 and CDR2 (germline): SGHDT, YYEEEE. This CDR3 has 13 amino acids. With 4 bases removed from V and 2 bases from J, the gap between germline ends came to 9 bases. CDR3 protein: CASSRGENYGYTF. CDR3 in DNA: TGTGCCAGCAGCCGGGGGGAGAACTATGGCTACACCTTC.

The chain employs TRBV27 and TRBJ2-3; the D is unclear. CDR1 and CDR2 from the germline V gene are MNHEY and SMNVEV (reference sequence). Trimming took off 0 bases at V and 5 bases at J, with 9 bases between the two ends. CDR3 length: 14 amino acids. CDR3 region: CASSLSIRGDTQYF. The CDR3, as DNA: TGTGCCAGCAGTTTATCGATAAGAGGAGATACGCAGTATTTT.

This clone has a handful of counts. V is TRBV10-3 and J is TRBJ2-2; the match to TRBD2 covers 13 bases. Germline V gene sequence: CDR1 ENHRY, CDR2 SYGVKD. The CDR3 is 15 amino acids. V gave up 6 bases and J gave up 8 bases; unmatched junction bases: 6. CDR3 DNA: TGTGCCATCAGCGGGACTAGCGGGATGAGTGGGGAGCTGTTTTTT. Amino acid sequence: CAISGTSGMSGELFF.

The rearrangement joins TRBV2 to TRBJ1-1; D may be TRBD1 (5 bases). With 6 bases removed from V and 4 bases from J, the gap between germline ends came to 18 bases. In germline, CDR1 is SNHLY, CDR2 FYNNEI. The CDR3 extends over 15 amino acids. The CDR3 DNA sequence: TGTGCCAGCAGGACTCGGGACGGCCCGTCCACTGAAGCTTTCTTT. It encodes CASRTRDGPSTEAFF. Combining the CDR3 with reference TRBV2 and TRBJ1-1 gives the whole variable domain EPEVTQTPSHQVTQMGQEVILRCVPISNHLYFYWYRQILGQKVEFLVSFYNNEISEKSEIFDDQFSVERPDGSNFTLKIRSTKLEDSAMYFCASRTRDGPSTEAFFGQGTRLTVV.

The V call is TRBV5-1, the J call TRBJ2-5; 7 bases line up with TRBD1. There are 14 residues in the CDR3. V lost 4 bases and J lost 8; bases outside the gene matches: 11. Per the germline V gene, CDR1 is SGHRS and CDR2 is YFSETQ. CDR3 DNA: TGCGCCAGCAGCCAGGACAGGCCAGTGGGAACCCAGTACTTC. Its translation: CASSQDRPVGTQYF.

The chain couples TRBV28 to TRBJ1-2, with a possible D match to TRBD1 (5 bases). This CDR3 is 13 amino acids long. CDR1 and CDR2 (germline): MDHEN, SYDVKM. Trimming removed 7 bases at V and 4 bases at J, with 13 bases between. For the CDR3, the DNA is TGTGCCAGCATGGCCTCCGGGGGCTATGGCTACACCTTC. As protein: CASMASGGYGYTF.

The genes are TRBV7-9 and TRBJ2-1; D ambiguous. The ends were cut back, 3 bases at V and 7 bases at J, with 10 bases in the middle. Per germline, CDR1 SEHNR and CDR2 FQNEAQ (reference sequence). There are 13 residues in the CDR3. CDR3 sequence: CASSFSATNEQFF. CDR3 DNA sequence: TGTGCCAGCAGCTTCTCGGCAACTAATGAGCAGTTCTTC.

The rearrangement uses TRBV6-5 and TRBJ2-1, with 13 bases fitting TRBD2. Germline CDR1 and CDR2: MNHEY and SVGAGI. The CDR3 runs to 16 residues. Unmatched junction bases numbered 7, after V lost 2 bases and J lost 9 bases. This CDR3 is CASSYVGTSGIGEQFF. The CDR3 nucleotides are TGTGCCAGCAGTTACGTCGGGACTAGCGGGATCGGTGAGCAGTTCTTC.

V usage is TRBV7-8 and J usage is TRBJ2-7; D not resolved. Deletions cut 2 bases from V and 6 bases from J, with 8 bases between. The germline gives CDR1 SGHVS, CDR2 FQNEAQ. The CDR3 has 12 amino acids. CDR3: CASSLSPGEQYF. The CDR3 DNA follows: TGTGCCAGCAGCTTATCCCCCGGCGAGCAGTACTTC.

The chain carries TRBV4-1 and TRBJ2-7; perhaps D is TRBD1 or TRBD2 (5 bases each). This CDR3 is built from 15 residues. The V end was cut by 0 bases, the J end by 4 bases, with 13 bases between. Germline-derived CDR1 and CDR2 are MGHRA and YSYEKL. As DNA, the CDR3 is TGCGCCAGCAGCCAAGATCATGTTTGGGGGTACGAGCAGTACTTC. It is translated as CASSQDHVWGYEQYF.

This clone appeared a single time. V is TRBV13 and J is TRBJ1-6, with D possibly TRBD1 on 6 matching bases. CDR1 PRHDT and CDR2 FYEKMQ come from the germline V gene (reference sequence). Deletions cut 5 bases from V and 10 bases from J, with 27 bases between. This CDR3 is 18 amino acids long. CDR3: CASSGPGQPRSSGSPLHF. The CDR3 DNA follows: TGTGCCAGCAGCGGGCCGGGACAACCCAGGTCCAGTGGATCACCCCTCCACTTT. Supplemented by reference TRBV13 and TRBJ1-6, the full variable domain reads AAGVIQSPRHLIKEKRETATLKCYPIPRHDTVYWYQQGPGQDPQFLISFYEKMQSDKGSIPDRFSAQQFSDYHSELNMSSLELGDSALYFCASSGPGQPRSSGSPLHFGNGTRLTVT.

The count of this clone is one. The gene calls are TRBV28 and TRBJ2-3; TRBD2 matches 10 bases. Germline CDR1 reads MDHEN; CDR2 reads SYDVKM. V dropped 6 bases and J dropped 0; count of bases not matched to a gene: 0. This CDR3 has 14 residues. For the CDR3, the DNA is TGTGCCAGCAGGACTAGCGGGAGCACAGATACGCAGTATTTT. Amino acids: CASRTSGSTDTQYF. The full variable domain, rest sourced from reference TRBV28 and TRBJ2-3, is DVKVTQSSRYLVKRTGEKVFLECVQDMDHENMFWYRQDPGLGLRLIYFSYDVKMKEKGDIPEGYSVSREKKERFSLILESASTNQTSMYLCASRTSGSTDTQYFGPGTRLTVL.

The gene calls are TRBV7-8 and TRBJ2-5; TRBD2 aligns across 8 bases. CDR1 and CDR2 from the germline V gene are SGHVS and FQNEAQ. This CDR3 is 14 amino acids long. The trim removed 2 bases at V and 4 bases at J, leaving 3 bases unmatched. CDR3 sequence: CASSLLAGSETQYF. The DNA for the CDR3 is TGTGCCAGCAGCTTACTAGCGGGCTCAGAGACCCAGTACTTC.

This clone was recorded only once. The chain has TRBV6-6 and TRBJ2-5; the D is unclear. The CDR3 length is 14 residues. Germline V gives CDR1 MNHNY, CDR2 SVGAGI (reference sequence). Trimming left V 4 bases short and J 5 bases short, with 14 bases between. CDR3 amino acids: CASSWNHGGETQYF. Written as DNA, the CDR3 is TGTGCCAGCAGTTGGAACCACGGTGGGGAGACCCAGTACTTC.

This chain connects TRBV6-1 to TRBJ2-3, with a weak D call TRBD1 (6 bases). The V and J ends lost 0 bases and 5 bases respectively, with 12 bases between them. CDR3 length: 15 amino acids. Germline V gene lookup returns CDR1 MNHNS and CDR2 SASEGT. In DNA form, the CDR3 reads TGTGCCAGCAGTGAAGCGCGCCAGGGGCGAGATACGCAGTATTTT. Amino acids: CASSEARQGRDTQYF.

The chain couples TRBV29-1 to TRBJ2-5; 10 bases fit TRBD2. The CDR3 contains 14 residues. The germline CDR1 and CDR2 sequences are SQVTM and ANQGSEA. The J segment lost 2 bases and the V segment lost 4 bases, leaving 4 bases of the junction unmatched. The DNA of the CDR3 is TGCAGCGTTGGCAGCGGGAGGGCACAAGAGACCCAGTACTTC. As protein: CSVGSGRAQETQYF.

J is TRBJ2-3 and V is TRBV9; no reliable D call. V was shortened by 0 bases and J by 0 bases, with 5 bases between the two germline ends. This CDR3 is 14 amino acids long. Germline lookup yields CDR1 SGDLS and CDR2 YYNGEE. Written as DNA, the CDR3 is TGTGCCAGCAGCGTAGGACTTAGCACAGATACGCAGTATTTT. Its protein is CASSVGLSTDTQYF.

The chain has TRBV27 and TRBJ1-1; D is unclear. V was cut by 3 bases and J by 2 bases, with 4 bases left in between. The CDR3 covers 12 residues. CDR1 is MNHEY and CDR2 is SMNVEV in the germline V gene (reference sequence). CDR3 nucleotide sequence: TGTGCCAGCAGTTTTGGTAACACTGAAGCTTTCTTT. It codes for CASSFGNTEAFF.

The J gene is TRBJ2-2, the V gene TRBV7-9, with 11 bases fitting TRBD2. The V segment lost 7 bases and the J segment 10 bases; nucleotides outside the gene matches: 17. In germline, CDR1 is SEHNR, CDR2 FQNEAQ (reference sequence). The CDR3 covers 17 residues. This chain's CDR3 is CASIATGTSGSTEELFF. In DNA, the CDR3 is TGTGCCAGCATCGCGACTGGGACTAGCGGTTCGACGGAGGAGCTGTTTTTT.